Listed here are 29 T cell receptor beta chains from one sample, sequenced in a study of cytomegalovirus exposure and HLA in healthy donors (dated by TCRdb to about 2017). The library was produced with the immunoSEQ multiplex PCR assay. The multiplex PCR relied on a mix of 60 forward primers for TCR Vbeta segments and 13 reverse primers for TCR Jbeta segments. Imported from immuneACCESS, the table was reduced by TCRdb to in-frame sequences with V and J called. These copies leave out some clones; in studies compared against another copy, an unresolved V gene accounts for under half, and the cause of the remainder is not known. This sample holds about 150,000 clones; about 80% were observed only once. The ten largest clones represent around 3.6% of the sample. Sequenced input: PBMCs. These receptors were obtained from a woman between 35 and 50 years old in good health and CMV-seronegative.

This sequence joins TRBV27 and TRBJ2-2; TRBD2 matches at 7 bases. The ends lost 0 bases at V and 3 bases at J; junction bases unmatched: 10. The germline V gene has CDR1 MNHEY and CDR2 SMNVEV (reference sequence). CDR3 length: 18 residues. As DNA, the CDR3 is TGTGCCAGCAGTTTATCGATTTGGCGGGAGACGCACACCGGGGAGCTGTTTTTT. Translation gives CASSLSIWRETHTGELFF.

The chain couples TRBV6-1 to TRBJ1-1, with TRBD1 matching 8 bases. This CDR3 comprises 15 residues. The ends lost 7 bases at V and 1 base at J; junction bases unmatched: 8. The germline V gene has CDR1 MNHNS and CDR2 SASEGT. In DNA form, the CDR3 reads TGTGCCAGCACCACAGGGGGGGGATCGAACACTGAAGCTTTCTTT. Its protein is CASTTGGGSNTEAFF.

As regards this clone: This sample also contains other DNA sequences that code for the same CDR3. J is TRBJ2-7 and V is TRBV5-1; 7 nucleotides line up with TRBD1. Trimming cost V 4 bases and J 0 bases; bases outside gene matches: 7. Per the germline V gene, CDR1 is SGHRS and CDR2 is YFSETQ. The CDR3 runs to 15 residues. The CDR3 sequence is CASSPGQALSYEQYF. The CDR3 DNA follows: TGCGCCAGCAGCCCAGGACAGGCCCTCTCCTACGAGCAGTACTTC.

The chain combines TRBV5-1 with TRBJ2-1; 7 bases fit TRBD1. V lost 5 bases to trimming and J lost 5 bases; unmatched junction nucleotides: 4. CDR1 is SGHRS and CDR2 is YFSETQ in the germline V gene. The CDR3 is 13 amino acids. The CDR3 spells CASRGQVNNEQFF. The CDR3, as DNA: TGCGCCAGCAGAGGACAGGTTAACAATGAGCAGTTCTTC.

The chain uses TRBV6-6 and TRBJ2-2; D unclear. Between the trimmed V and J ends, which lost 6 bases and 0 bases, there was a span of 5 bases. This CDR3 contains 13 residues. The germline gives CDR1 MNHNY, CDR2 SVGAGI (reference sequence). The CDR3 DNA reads TGTGCCAGCAGACTTACGAACACCGGGGAGCTGTTTTTT. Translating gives CASRLTNTGELFF.

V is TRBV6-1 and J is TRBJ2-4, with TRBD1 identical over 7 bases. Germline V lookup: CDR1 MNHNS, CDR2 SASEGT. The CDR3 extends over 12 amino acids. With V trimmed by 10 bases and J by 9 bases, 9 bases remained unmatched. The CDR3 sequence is CATRRDSSIQYF. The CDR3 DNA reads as TGTGCCACCAGACGGGACAGTTCCATTCAGTACTTC.

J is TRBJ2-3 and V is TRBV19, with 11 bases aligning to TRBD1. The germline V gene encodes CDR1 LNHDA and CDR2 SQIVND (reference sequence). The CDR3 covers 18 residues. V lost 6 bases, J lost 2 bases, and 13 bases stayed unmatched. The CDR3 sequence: CASSQRPGQGVPTDTQYF. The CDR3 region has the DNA TGTGCCAGTAGCCAAAGGCCGGGACAGGGGGTCCCCACAGATACGCAGTATTTT.

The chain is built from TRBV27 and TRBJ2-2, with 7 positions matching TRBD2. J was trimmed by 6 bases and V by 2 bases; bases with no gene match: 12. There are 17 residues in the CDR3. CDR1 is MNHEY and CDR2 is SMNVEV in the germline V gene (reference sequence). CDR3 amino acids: CASSLPPGGGLAGELFF. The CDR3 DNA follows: TGTGCCAGCAGTTTACCCCCTGGCGGGGGTCTAGCCGGGGAGCTGTTTTTT.

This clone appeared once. The CDR3 spells CASSLGGGSTNEKLFF. CDR3 DNA: TGTGCCAGCAGCTTAGGAGGGGGCTCGACTAATGAAAAACTGTTTTTT. The chain joins TRBV7-9 to TRBJ1-4, with 7 bases identical to TRBD1. Germline CDR1 SEHNR, CDR2 FQNEAQ (reference sequence). V was clipped by 1 base and J by 2 bases; unmatched bases: 4. The CDR3 length is 16 residues.

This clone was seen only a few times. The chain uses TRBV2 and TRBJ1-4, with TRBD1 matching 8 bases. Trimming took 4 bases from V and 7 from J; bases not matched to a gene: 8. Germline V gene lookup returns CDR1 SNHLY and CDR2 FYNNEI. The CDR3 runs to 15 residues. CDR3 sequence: CASSVQGEGGEKLFF. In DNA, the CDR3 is TGTGCCAGCAGTGTACAGGGGGAGGGCGGTGAAAAACTGTTTTTT.

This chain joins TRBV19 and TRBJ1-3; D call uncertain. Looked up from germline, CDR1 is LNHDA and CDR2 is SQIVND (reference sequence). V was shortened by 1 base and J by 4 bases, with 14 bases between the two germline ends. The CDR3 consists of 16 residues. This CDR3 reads CASSIGGLAPGNTIYF. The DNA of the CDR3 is TGTGCCAGTAGTATAGGAGGCCTCGCTCCGGGAAACACCATATATTTT.

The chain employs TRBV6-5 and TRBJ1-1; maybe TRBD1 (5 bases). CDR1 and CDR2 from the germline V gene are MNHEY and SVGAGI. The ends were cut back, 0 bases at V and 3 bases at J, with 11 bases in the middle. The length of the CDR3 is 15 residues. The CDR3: CASSYSNRMYTEAFF. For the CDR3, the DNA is TGTGCCAGCAGTTACTCGAACAGGATGTACACTGAAGCTTTCTTT.

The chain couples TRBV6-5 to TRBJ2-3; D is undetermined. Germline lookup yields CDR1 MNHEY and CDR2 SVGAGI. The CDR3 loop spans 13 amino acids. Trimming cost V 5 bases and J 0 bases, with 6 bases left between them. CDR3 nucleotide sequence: TGTGCCAGCAGTGGCCAAAGCACAGATACGCAGTATTTT. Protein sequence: CASSGQSTDTQYF.

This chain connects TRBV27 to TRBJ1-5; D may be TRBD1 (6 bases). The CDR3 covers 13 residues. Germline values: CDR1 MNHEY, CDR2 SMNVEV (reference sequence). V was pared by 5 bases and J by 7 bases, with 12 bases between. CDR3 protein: CASSTNREQPQHF. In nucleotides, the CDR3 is TGTGCCAGCAGTACCAACAGGGAACAGCCCCAGCATTTT.

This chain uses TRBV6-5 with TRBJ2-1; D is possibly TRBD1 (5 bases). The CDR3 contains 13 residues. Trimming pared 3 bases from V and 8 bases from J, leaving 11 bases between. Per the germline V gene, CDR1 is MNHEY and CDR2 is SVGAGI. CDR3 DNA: TGTGCCAGCAGTTATGATAGGGGCGATGAGCAGTTCTTC. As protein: CASSYDRGDEQFF.

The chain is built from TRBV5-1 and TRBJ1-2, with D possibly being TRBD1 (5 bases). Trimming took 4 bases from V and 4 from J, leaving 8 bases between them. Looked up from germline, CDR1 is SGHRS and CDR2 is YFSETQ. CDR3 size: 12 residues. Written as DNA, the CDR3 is TGCGCCAGCAGCCAGGACATCTATGGCTACACCTTC. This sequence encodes CASSQDIYGYTF.

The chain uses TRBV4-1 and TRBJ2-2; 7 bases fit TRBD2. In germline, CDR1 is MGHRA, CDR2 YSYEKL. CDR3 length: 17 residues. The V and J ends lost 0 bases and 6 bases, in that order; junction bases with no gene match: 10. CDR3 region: CASSQEPSGYVAGELFF. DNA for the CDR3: TGCGCCAGCAGCCAAGAACCTAGCGGTTATGTGGCCGGGGAGCTGTTTTTT.

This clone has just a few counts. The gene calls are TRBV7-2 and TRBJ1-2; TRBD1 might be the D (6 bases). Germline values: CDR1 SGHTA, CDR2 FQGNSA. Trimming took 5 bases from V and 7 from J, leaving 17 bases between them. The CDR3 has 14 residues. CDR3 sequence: CASSPPRTEFGYTF. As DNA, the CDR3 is TGTGCCAGCAGCCCACCCCGGACAGAGTTTGGCTACACCTTC.

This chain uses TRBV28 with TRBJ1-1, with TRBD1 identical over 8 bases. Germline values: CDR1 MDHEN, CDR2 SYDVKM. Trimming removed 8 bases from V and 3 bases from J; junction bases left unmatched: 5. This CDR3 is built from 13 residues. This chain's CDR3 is CASGTGGDTEAFF. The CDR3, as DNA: TGTGCCAGCGGAACAGGGGGGGACACTGAAGCTTTCTTT.

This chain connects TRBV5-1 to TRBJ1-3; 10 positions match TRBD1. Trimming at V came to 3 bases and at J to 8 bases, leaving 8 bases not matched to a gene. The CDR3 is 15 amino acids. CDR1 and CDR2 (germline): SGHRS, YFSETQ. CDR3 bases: TGCGCCAGCAGCTCAGGACAGGGGGAGAGGCACACCATATATTTT. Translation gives CASSSGQGERHTIYF.

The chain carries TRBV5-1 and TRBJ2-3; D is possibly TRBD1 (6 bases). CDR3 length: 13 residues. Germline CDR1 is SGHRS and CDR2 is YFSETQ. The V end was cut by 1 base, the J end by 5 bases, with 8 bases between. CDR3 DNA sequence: TGCGCCAGCAGCTTGTCAGGGGTAGATACGCAGTATTTT. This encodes CASSLSGVDTQYF.

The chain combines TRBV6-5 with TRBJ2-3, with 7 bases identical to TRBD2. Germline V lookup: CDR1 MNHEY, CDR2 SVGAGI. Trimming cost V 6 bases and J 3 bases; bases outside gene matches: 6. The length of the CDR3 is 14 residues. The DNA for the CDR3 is TGTGCCAGCAGGGGGGGGACCTGGACAGATACGCAGTATTTT. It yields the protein CASRGGTWTDTQYF.

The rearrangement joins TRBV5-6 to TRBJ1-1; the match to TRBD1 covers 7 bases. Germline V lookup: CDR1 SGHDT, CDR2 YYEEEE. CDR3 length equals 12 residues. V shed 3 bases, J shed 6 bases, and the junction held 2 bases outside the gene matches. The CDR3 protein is CASSSGGPEAFF. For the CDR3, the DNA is TGTGCCAGCAGCTCAGGGGGACCTGAAGCTTTCTTT.

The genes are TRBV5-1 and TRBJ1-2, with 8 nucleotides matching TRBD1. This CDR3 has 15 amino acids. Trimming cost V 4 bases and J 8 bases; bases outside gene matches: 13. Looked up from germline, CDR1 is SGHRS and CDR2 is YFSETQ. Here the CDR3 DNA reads TGCGCCAGCAGCCCGACCGGACAGGGATATGGCGGCTACACCTTC. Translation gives CASSPTGQGYGGYTF.

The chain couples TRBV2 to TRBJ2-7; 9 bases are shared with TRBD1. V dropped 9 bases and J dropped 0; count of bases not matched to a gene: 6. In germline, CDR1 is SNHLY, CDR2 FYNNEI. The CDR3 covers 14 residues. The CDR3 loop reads CARSQGASSYEQYF. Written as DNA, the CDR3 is TGTGCCAGGTCACAGGGGGCGAGCTCCTACGAGCAGTACTTC.

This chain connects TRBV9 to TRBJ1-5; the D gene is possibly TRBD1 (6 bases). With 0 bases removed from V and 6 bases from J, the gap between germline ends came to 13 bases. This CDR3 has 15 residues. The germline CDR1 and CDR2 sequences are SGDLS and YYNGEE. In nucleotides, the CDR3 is TGTGCCAGCAGCGTAGGGTGGGGGCTGGGTCAGCCCCAGCATTTT. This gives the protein CASSVGWGLGQPQHF.

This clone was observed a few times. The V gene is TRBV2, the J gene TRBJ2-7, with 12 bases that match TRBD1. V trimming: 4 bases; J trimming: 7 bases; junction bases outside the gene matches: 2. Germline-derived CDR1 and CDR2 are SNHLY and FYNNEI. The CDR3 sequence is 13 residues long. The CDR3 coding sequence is TGTGCCAGCAGTGGGGACAGGGGGCGAGAGCAGTACTTC. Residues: CASSGDRGREQYF.

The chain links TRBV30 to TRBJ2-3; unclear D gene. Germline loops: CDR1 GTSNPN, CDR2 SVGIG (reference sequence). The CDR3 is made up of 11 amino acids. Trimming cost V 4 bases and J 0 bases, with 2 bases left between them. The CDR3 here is CAWTSTDTQYF. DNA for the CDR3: TGTGCCTGGACTAGCACAGATACGCAGTATTTT.

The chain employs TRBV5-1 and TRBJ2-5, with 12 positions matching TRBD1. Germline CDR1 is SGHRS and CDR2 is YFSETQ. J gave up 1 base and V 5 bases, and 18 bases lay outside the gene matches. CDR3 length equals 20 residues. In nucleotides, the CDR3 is TGCGCCAGCAGACATGGCGTGGGACAGGGGGCTCTGGGGCCCCAAGAGACCCAGTACTTC. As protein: CASRHGVGQGALGPQETQYF.